This TCR beta chain was profiled in a study of T cell changes during pregnancy in multiple sclerosis. Repertoires were generated with immunoSEQ multiplex PCR, while TCRdb's copy carries only in-frame clones and drops some. The table has roughly 80,000 clones, 90% to 95% seen once; the top ten hold more than 0.8%. CDR1 and CDR2 from the germline V gene are LNHDA and SQIVND (reference sequence). This CDR3 is 15 amino acids long. The V end lost 1 base, the J end lost 0 bases, and 10 bases lay between the germline ends. The rearrangement uses TRBV19 and TRBJ2-7; D may be TRBD1 (6 bases). This sample comprised peripheral blood, obtained in the first trimester of pregnancy. This clonotype originated in a female donor with multiple sclerosis, enrolled in a pregnancy study. The CDR3 reads CASSIATGSSYEQYF. The CDR3 nucleotides are TGTGCCAGTAGTATAGCTACAGGGAGCTCCTACGAGCAGTACTTC.